Each of the 25 T cell receptor beta chains below was sequenced from the same sample in a study of T-cell reconstitution after alpha-beta-depleted transplantation in children. Library preparation (for TCRbeta) was performed with unique molecular identifiers. TCRdb recomputed calls from the PCR reads with MiXCR, one row per CDR3 protein. The sample gives 700,000 or so distinct CDR3 sequences, roughly 14% of which show up once; roughly 0.84% is in the top ten. Sequencing used PBMCs, obtained before TCRalphabeta/CD19-depleted stem cell transplant. Receptors originate from a girl aged 2-10 years with congenital amegakaryocytic thrombocytopenia, due to receive a stem cell transplant.

There are many counts of this clonotype. The V call is TRBV5-1, the J call TRBJ2-7, with D maybe TRBD1 (6 bases). The length of the CDR3 is 14 residues. Trimming cost V 1 base and J 2 bases, with 10 bases left between them. Per germline, CDR1 SGHRS and CDR2 YFSETQ. The CDR3 nucleotides are TGCGCCAGCAGCTTGCTACAGGGCACCTACGAGCAGTACTTC. Translated, it gives CASSLLQGTYEQYF.

The chain has TRBV5-1 and TRBJ2-7; D gene uncertain. V was trimmed by 4 bases and J by 6 bases, leaving 8 bases between them. CDR1 is SGHRS and CDR2 is YFSETQ in the germline V gene. CDR3 length: 11 amino acids. The chain's CDR3 is CASSVESEQYF. CDR3 in DNA: TGCGCCAGCAGCGTAGAGAGCGAGCAGTACTTC.

As to this clonotype: This may come from a read error, since a much larger clone is one base off. The chain has TRBV12-3 or TRBV12-4 and TRBJ1-5; D not resolved. CDR3 size: 12 residues. The CDR3 sequence is CASRSHIAPLHF. The CDR3, as DNA: TGTGCCAGCAGGTCCCACATCGCGCCCCTGCATTTT.

V gene TRBV7-9 combines with J gene TRBJ2-1; 7 nucleotides align to TRBD2. The germline V gene has CDR1 SEHNR and CDR2 FQNEAQ (reference sequence). The ends lost 3 bases at V and 15 bases at J; junction bases unmatched: 8. The CDR3 loop spans 12 amino acids. DNA of the CDR3: TGTGCCAGCAGCTTTACTAGCGTGGGTACGTTCTTC. Translation: CASSFTSVGTFF.

This clonotype was seen a handful of times. V and J are TRBV5-5 and TRBJ2-5; 7 bases align to TRBD1. The CDR3 has 14 residues. Trimming cost V 1 base and J 5 bases; bases outside gene matches: 5. Germline CDR1 and CDR2: SGHKS and YYEKEE (reference sequence). The chain's CDR3 is CASSLFETGETQYF. DNA of the CDR3: TGTGCCAGCAGCTTGTTCGAGACAGGGGAGACCCAGTACTTC.

This clonotype was found many times. This chain links TRBV10-3 with TRBJ1-3; D is unclear. CDR3 length: 13 amino acids. Germline-derived CDR1 and CDR2 are ENHRY and SYGVKD. Between the trimmed V and J ends, which lost 10 bases and 0 bases, there was a span of 10 bases. The DNA of the CDR3 is TGTGCCACTACCGGTGACTCTGGAAACACCATATATTTT. This codes for CATTGDSGNTIYF.

This clonotype was recorded many times. The chain employs TRBV29-1 and TRBJ2-5; TRBD2 matches at 7 bases. Germline trimming cut 4 bases from V and 4 bases from J; bases unmatched to any gene: 9. The CDR3 extends over 14 amino acids. Germline loops: CDR1 SQVTM, CDR2 ANQGSEA. The DNA for the CDR3 is TGCAGCGTTGGAATAGCGGGTCTCCGAGAGACCCAGTACTTC. Protein: CSVGIAGLRETQYF. Filled out from reference TRBV29-1 and TRBJ2-5, the complete variable domain reads SAVISQKPSRDICQRGTSLTIQCQVDSQVTMMFWYRQQPGQSLTLIATANQGSEATYESGFVIDKFPISRPNLTFSTLTVSNMSPEDSSIYLCSVGIAGLRETQYFGPGTRLLVL.

The J gene is TRBJ2-7, the V gene TRBV12-3 or TRBV12-4; possible D gene TRBD1, 6 bases. With 5 bases removed from V and 2 bases from J, the gap between germline ends came to 13 bases. There are 14 residues in the CDR3. The CDR3 region has the DNA TGTGCCAGCAGTGGGGGCGCCAGCACCTACGAGCAGTACTTC. Its protein product is CASSGGASTYEQYF.

This clonotype appeared a few times. V gene TRBV12-3 or TRBV12-4 combines with J gene TRBJ2-1, with TRBD2 matching 9 bases. V trimming: 5 bases; J trimming: 9 bases; junction bases outside the gene matches: 11. The CDR3 has 15 residues. The chain's CDR3 is CASSRSSGTWGEQFF. Here the CDR3 DNA reads TGTGCCAGCAGTCGATCTAGCGGGACTTGGGGTGAGCAGTTCTTC.

This clonotype was counted between two and nine times. V and J are TRBV12-3 or TRBV12-4 and TRBJ1-2, with 10 bases lining up with TRBD1. Germline trimming cut 6 bases from V and 3 bases from J; bases unmatched to any gene: 1. CDR3 size: 13 residues. CDR3 sequence reads: CASRTGGDYGYTF. CDR3 bases: TGTGCCAGCAGGACAGGGGGCGACTATGGCTACACCTTC.

This clonotype was counted at least ten times. This sequence joins TRBV20-1 and TRBJ2-1; D not certain. Germline CDR1 is DFQATT and CDR2 is SNEGSKA (reference sequence). The V end was cut by 3 bases, the J end by 7 bases, with 10 bases between. The CDR3 is 12 amino acids. The CDR3 sequence is CSARARLNEQFF. CDR3 nucleotide sequence: TGCAGTGCTAGGGCTAGATTAAATGAGCAGTTCTTC.

In this sample, this clonotype turned up a few times. This sequence joins TRBV20-1 and TRBJ1-2; 9 nucleotides line up with TRBD1. From germline, CDR1 is DFQATT and CDR2 SNEGSKA (reference sequence). Trimming took 0 bases from V and 6 from J; bases not matched to a gene: 8. This CDR3 is built from 15 residues. CDR3 nucleotide sequence: TGCAGTGCTAGAGATCATTCCACAGGGGGCCATGGCTACACCTTC. It yields the protein CSARDHSTGGHGYTF.

This clonotype showed up just a few times. V is TRBV3-1 and J is TRBJ2-7; D may be TRBD2 (6 bases). There are 12 residues in the CDR3. In germline, CDR1 is LGHDT, CDR2 YNNKEL (reference sequence). V was pared by 4 bases and J by 6 bases, with 10 bases between. The CDR3 region has the DNA TGTGCCAGCAGCCCAGTGGGGGGCGAGCAGTACTTC. Amino acids: CASSPVGGEQYF.

This clonotype was seen more than once but under ten times. The chain employs TRBV10-3 and TRBJ2-7; D unresolved. The V end was cut by 3 bases, the J end by 6 bases, with 18 bases between. Germline CDR1 reads ENHRY; CDR2 reads SYGVKD. The CDR3 consists of 15 residues. The CDR3 spells CAISDPATSRGEQYF. CDR3 nucleotide sequence: TGTGCCATCAGTGACCCGGCGACATCCCGCGGCGAGCAGTACTTC.

The J gene is TRBJ2-7, the V gene TRBV20-1, with D perhaps TRBD2 (5 bases). Germline CDR1 DFQATT, CDR2 SNEGSKA (reference sequence). V lost 4 bases and J 0 bases, leaving 25 bases between the germline ends. The CDR3 sequence is 18 residues long. For the CDR3, the DNA is TGCAGTGCTACTCTTTTGTCGTTAGAAGGGAGAAGCTCCTACGAGCAGTACTTC. This encodes CSATLLSLEGRSSYEQYF.

This clonotype was observed many times. V and J are TRBV29-1 and TRBJ2-1; D uncertain. The length of the CDR3 is 13 residues. Trimming removed 6 bases at V and 0 bases at J, with 9 bases between. Germline V gene sequence: CDR1 SQVTM, CDR2 ANQGSEA. The CDR3 reads CSVTITSYNEQFF. In nucleotides, the CDR3 is TGCAGCGTAACGATAACCTCCTACAATGAGCAGTTCTTC.

This clonotype was detected only once. The chain employs TRBV28 and TRBJ1-1, with D hard to call. The CDR3 length is 12 residues. V lost 5 bases and J lost 11, with 15 bases in between. Germline loops: CDR1 MDHEN, CDR2 SYDVKM. This chain's CDR3 is CASSQNTPRAFF. The DNA of the CDR3 is TGTGCCAGCAGTCAAAATACGCCGCGGGCTTTCTTT.

A word on this clonotype: A far larger clone is one base from this, pointing to a likely read error. The chain joins TRBV5-1 to TRBJ2-7; the D is unclear. From germline, CDR1 is SGHRS and CDR2 YFSETQ. The length of the CDR3 is 14 residues. The CDR3 loop reads CTSSLGTVSYEQYF. The CDR3, as DNA: TGCACCAGCAGCTTGGGAACAGTCTCCTACGAGCAGTACTTC.

On this clonotype itself: This may be a read error, as it is one base from a much larger clone. V is TRBV5-1 and J is TRBJ1-1, with D maybe TRBD1 (5 bases). Trimming removed 1 base at V and 7 bases at J, with 17 bases between. CDR1 SGHRS and CDR2 YFSETQ come from the germline V gene. The CDR3 contains 15 residues. The CDR3 loop is CASSLSATRGYEAFF. CDR3 in DNA: TGCGCCAGCAGCTTGTCAGCGACACGGGGCTATGAAGCTTTCTTT.

A remark on this clonotype: A much larger clone is a single base away; this may be a read error. V usage is TRBV12-3 or TRBV12-4 and J usage is TRBJ2-1; 8 positions agree with TRBD2. CDR3 length equals 15 residues. The CDR3 sequence is CVSSGELADYNEQFF. The CDR3 DNA reads as TGTGTCAGCAGTGGGGAACTAGCGGATTACAATGAGCAGTTCTTC.

This clonotype was counted many times. This chain links TRBV20-1 with TRBJ2-1; no clear D gene. The CDR3 runs 14 residues. Trimming shortened V by 2 bases and J by 7 bases, and 15 bases separated the two germline ends. CDR1 is DFQATT and CDR2 is SNEGSKA in the germline V gene (reference sequence). The DNA of the CDR3 is TGCAGTGCTAGACTAGGCTCCTACTTAAATGAGCAGTTCTTC. Translating gives CSARLGSYLNEQFF.

This clonotype was seen repeatedly, ten times or more. The V gene is TRBV10-3, the J gene TRBJ2-5, with unresolved D. Deletions cut 0 bases from V and 3 bases from J, with 14 bases between. The CDR3 loop spans 16 amino acids. Germline assignment: CDR1 ENHRY and CDR2 SYGVKD. The CDR3 protein is CAISESYSTEKETQYF. CDR3 DNA: TGTGCCATCAGTGAGTCATATAGCACTGAAAAAGAGACCCAGTACTTC.

This clonotype was picked up many times. V gene TRBV20-1 combines with J gene TRBJ2-7, with D perhaps matching TRBD1 (5 bases). The V end lost 5 bases, the J end lost 0 bases, and 11 bases lay between the germline ends. The CDR3 is made up of 13 amino acids. Germline V gene sequence: CDR1 DFQATT, CDR2 SNEGSKA (reference sequence). This chain's CDR3 is CSAPRTSSYEQYF. DNA of the CDR3: TGCAGTGCTCCACGGACATCCTCCTACGAGCAGTACTTC.

This clonotype was found many times. V usage is TRBV7-6 and J usage is TRBJ2-7; D gene unclear. V was cut by 5 bases and J by 3 bases, with 11 bases left in between. CDR1 SGHVS and CDR2 FNYEAQ come from the germline V gene. The CDR3 is made up of 13 amino acids. The CDR3: CASSPHKGYEQYF. The CDR3 region has the DNA TGTGCCAGCAGCCCCCACAAAGGCTACGAGCAGTACTTC.

The chain joins TRBV7-2 to TRBJ2-7; 8 bases match TRBD2. Germline trimming cut 4 bases from V and 3 bases from J; bases unmatched to any gene: 5. Germline CDR1 SGHTA, CDR2 FQGNSA. The CDR3 has 14 residues. CDR3 sequence: CASSSLAGLYEQYF. In DNA form, the CDR3 reads TGTGCCAGCAGCTCTCTAGCGGGCCTCTACGAGCAGTACTTC.